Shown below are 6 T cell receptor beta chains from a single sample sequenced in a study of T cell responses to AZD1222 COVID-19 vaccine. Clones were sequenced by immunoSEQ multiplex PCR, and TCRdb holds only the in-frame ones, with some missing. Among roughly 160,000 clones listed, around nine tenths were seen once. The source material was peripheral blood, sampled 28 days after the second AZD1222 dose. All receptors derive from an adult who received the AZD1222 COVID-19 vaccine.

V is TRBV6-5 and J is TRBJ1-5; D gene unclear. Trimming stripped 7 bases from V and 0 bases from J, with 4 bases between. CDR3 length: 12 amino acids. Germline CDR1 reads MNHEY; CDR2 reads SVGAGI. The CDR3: CASMRSNQPQHF. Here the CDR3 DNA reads TGTGCCAGCATGCGTAGCAATCAGCCCCAGCATTTT.

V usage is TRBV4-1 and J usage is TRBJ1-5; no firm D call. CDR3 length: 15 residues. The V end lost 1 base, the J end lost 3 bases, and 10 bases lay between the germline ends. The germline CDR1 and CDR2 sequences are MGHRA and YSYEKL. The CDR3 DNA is TGCGCCAGCAGCCAAGGGACCCAGGACAATCAGCCCCAGCATTTT. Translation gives CASSQGTQDNQPQHF.

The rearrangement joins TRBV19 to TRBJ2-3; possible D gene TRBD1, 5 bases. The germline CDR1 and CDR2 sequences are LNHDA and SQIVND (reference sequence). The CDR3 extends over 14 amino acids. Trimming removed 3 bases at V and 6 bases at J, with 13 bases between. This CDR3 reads CASSMGQYGDTQYF. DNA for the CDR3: TGTGCCAGTAGTATGGGGCAGTACGGGGATACGCAGTATTTT.

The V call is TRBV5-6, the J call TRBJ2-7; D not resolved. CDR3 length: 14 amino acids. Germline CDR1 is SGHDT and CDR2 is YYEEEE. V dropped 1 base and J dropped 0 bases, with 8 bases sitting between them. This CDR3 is CASSLLQPSYEQYF. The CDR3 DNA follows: TGTGCCAGCAGCTTGCTGCAGCCCTCCTACGAGCAGTACTTC.

The CDR3 sequence: CASSSDVTFEAFF. CDR3 bases: TGTGCCAGCAGCTCGGATGTAACCTTTGAAGCTTTCTTT. The chain employs TRBV12-3 or TRBV12-4 and TRBJ1-1; D gene uncertain. Trimming pared 6 bases from V and 7 bases from J, leaving 15 bases between. The CDR3 contains 13 residues.

As DNA, the CDR3 is TGCGCCAGCAGTGAGTCGACAGTTTACAATGAGCAGTTCTTC. As protein: CASSESTVYNEQFF. The chain combines TRBV10-1 with TRBJ2-1; weak D call: TRBD1 (5 bases). V was clipped by 0 bases and J by 4 bases, with 7 bases between them. Germline V gives CDR1 WNHNN, CDR2 SYGVQD (reference sequence). The CDR3 has 14 amino acids.